This T cell receptor (beta chain) was observed in a study of blood T cell repertoires in COVID-19. Trimming took 5 bases from V and 10 from J, leaving 17 bases between them. Germline assignment: CDR1 SEHNR and CDR2 FQNEAQ (reference sequence). There are 13 residues in the CDR3. Clones were read by immunoSEQ multiplex PCR, and TCRdb kept only the in-frame ones, dropping some. This sample has approximately 300,000 clones, with more than 75% found just once. Sequencing was done on a sample of PBMCs or T cells enriched from blood (not recorded which). The chain joins TRBV7-9 to TRBJ2-5; D is undetermined. The sequence came from a young man who had recovered from COVID-19. CDR3 sequence: CASSPQAAIDQYF. DNA of the CDR3: TGTGCCAGCAGCCCCCAGGCCGCTATAGACCAGTACTTC.